The 3 T cell receptor beta chains reported below all come from one sample, sequenced in a study of blood T cell repertoires in COVID-19. Using immunoSEQ multiplex PCR, the repertoire was profiled, and TCRdb retains in-frame clones only, with some absent. The data show roughly 140,000 clones, roughly four fifths seen once. The sample comprised peripheral blood. These receptors were obtained from a human donor in a cohort sampled during active COVID-19.

This rearrangement joins TRBV3-1 (or the pseudogene TRBV3-2) to TRBJ1-6, with D maybe TRBD1 (6 bases). Trimming removed 1 base from V and 10 bases from J, with 17 bases in between. This CDR3 has 16 residues. Germline CDR1 and CDR2: LGHDT and YNNKEL (reference sequence). CDR3 residues: CASSQASTGHRSPLHF. CDR3 sequence (DNA): TGTGCCAGCAGCCAAGCGTCAACAGGGCACCGCTCACCCCTCCACTTT.

The genes are TRBV4-3 and TRBJ2-1; 11 bases align to TRBD2. This CDR3 comprises 15 residues. The germline gives CDR1 LGHNA, CDR2 YSLEER. V lost 1 base and J lost 4; bases outside the gene matches: 0. The CDR3 DNA reads as TGCGCCAGCAGCCAAGGACTAGCGGGGTACAATGAGCAGTTCTTC. Translation gives CASSQGLAGYNEQFF.

The CDR3 region has the DNA TGTGCCAGCAGCTTAGCGTCTAGCGGGGGATGGGCAGATACGCAGTATTTT. Translating it yields CASSLASSGGWADTQYF. This sequence joins TRBV7-2 and TRBJ2-3; 10 bases map to TRBD2. The CDR3 loop spans 17 amino acids. J lost 4 bases, V lost 0 bases, and 7 bases had no gene match. Germline V gene data show CDR1 as SGHTA and CDR2 as FQGNSA.